These T cell receptor beta chains were read from a single sample in a study of T cell responses to AZD1222 COVID-19 vaccine. Method: immunoSEQ multiplex PCR; TCRdb's copy keeps in-frame clones and lacks some. The sample consists of under 95,000 clones, over 75% of them appearing once. This sample comprised peripheral blood, obtained on day 0 of AZD1222 vaccination. Receptor source: an adult in good health. The CDR3 runs from the conserved cysteine through the conserved F or W. A D gene is named only where the DNA matches it firmly.

D gene	CDR3 length	V gene	J gene	CDR3 protein
TRBD1	15	TRBV5-4	TRBJ1-4	CASSKDRGRAEKLFF
-	15	TRBV3-1/TRBV3-2	TRBJ1-6	CASSPGREGNSPLHF
-	16	TRBV18	TRBJ2-5	CASSPWQQSEQETQYF
-	13	TRBV28	TRBJ2-3	CASSSPTTDTQYF
TRBD2	18	TRBV5-1	TRBJ2-1	CASSLDLGLAGGSDEQFF
-	14	TRBV19	TRBJ1-5	CASKRAPSNQPQHF
-	13	TRBV30	TRBJ2-5	CAWSVNTQETQYF
-	16	TRBV10-3	TRBJ2-3	CALVWVGSGGTDTQYF
TRBD1	13	TRBV29-1	TRBJ1-3	CSVGQGLGNTIYF
TRBD1	13	TRBV29-1	TRBJ2-1	CSGRTGFNYEQFF
TRBD1	15	TRBV7-2	TRBJ1-3	CATLSGTVSGNTIYF
-	15	TRBV5-1	TRBJ1-2	CASSLSGGVGYGYTF
TRBD1	15	TRBV2	TRBJ1-2	CASRGSWDSPDGYTF
-	13	TRBV20-1	TRBJ2-2	CSASPINTGELFF